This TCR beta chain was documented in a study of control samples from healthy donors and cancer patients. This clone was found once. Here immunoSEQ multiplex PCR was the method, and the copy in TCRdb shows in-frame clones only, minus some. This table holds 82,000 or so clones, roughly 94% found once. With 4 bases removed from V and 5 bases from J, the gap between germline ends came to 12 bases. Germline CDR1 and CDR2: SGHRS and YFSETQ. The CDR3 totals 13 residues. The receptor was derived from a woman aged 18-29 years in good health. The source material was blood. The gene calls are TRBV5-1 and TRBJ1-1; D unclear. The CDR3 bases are TGCGCCAGCAGCGCGGAGAGGACTACTGAAGCTTTCTTT. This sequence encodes CASSAERTTEAFF. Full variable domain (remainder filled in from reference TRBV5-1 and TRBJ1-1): KAGVTQTPRYLIKTRGQQVTLSCSPISGHRSVSWYQQTPGQGLQFLFEYFSETQRNKGNFPGRFSGRQFSNSRSEMNVSTLELGDSALYLCASSAERTTEAFFGQGTRLTVV.